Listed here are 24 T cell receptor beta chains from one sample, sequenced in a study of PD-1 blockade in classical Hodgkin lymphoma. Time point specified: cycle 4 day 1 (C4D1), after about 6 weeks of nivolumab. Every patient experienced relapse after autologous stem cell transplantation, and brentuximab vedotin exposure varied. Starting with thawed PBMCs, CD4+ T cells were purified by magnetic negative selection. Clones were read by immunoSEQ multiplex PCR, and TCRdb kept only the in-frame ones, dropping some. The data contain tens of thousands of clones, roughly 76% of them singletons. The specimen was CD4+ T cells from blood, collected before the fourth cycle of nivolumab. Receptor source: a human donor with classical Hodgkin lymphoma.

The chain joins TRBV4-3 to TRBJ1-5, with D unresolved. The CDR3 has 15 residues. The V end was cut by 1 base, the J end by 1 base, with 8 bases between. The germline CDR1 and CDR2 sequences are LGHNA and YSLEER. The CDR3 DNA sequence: TGCGCCAGCAGCCAAGTGGCTCAAAGCAATCAGCCCCAGCATTTT. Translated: CASSQVAQSNQPQHF.

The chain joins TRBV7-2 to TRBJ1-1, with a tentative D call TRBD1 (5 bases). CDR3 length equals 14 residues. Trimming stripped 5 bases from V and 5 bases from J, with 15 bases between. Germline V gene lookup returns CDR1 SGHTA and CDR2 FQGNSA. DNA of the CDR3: TGTGCCAGCAGCCCAAAATGGGGGGGGACTGAAGCTTTCTTT. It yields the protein CASSPKWGGTEAFF.

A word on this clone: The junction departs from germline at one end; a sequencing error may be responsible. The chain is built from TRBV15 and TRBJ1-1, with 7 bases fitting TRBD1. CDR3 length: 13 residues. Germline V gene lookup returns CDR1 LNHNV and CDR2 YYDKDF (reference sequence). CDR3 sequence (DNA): TGTGCCACCAGCAGAGAAATTGGTGACGGACAGGCCTTT. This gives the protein CATSREIGDGQAF.

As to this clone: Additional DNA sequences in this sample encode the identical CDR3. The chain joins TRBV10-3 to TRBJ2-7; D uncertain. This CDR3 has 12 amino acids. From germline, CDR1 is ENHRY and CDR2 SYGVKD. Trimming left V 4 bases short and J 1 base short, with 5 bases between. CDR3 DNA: TGTGCCATCAGTGCCTCTTCCTACGAGCAGTACTTC. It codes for CAISASSYEQYF.

The CDR3 loop is CASSIDHGSLPNSPLHF. CDR3 bases: TGTGCCAGTAGTATAGATCATGGGTCCTTGCCTAATTCACCCCTCCACTTT. The chain carries TRBV19 and TRBJ1-6; D call uncertain. The CDR3 is 17 amino acids. The germline V gene encodes CDR1 LNHDA and CDR2 SQIVND (reference sequence). Trimming pared 0 bases from V and 6 bases from J, leaving 15 bases between.

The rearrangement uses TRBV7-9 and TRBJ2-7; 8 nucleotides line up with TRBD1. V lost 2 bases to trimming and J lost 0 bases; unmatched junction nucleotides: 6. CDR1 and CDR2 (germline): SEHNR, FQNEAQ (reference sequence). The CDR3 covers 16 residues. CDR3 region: CASSLMGQDHSYEQYF. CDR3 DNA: TGTGCCAGCAGCTTAATGGGACAGGACCACTCCTACGAGCAGTACTTC.

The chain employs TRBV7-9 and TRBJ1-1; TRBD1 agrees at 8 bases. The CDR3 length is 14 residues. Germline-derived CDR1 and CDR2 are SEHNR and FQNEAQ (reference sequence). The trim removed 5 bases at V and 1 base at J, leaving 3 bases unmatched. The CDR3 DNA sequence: TGTGCCAGCAGCGTCGGACAGGGGAACACTGAAGCTTTCTTT. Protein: CASSVGQGNTEAFF.

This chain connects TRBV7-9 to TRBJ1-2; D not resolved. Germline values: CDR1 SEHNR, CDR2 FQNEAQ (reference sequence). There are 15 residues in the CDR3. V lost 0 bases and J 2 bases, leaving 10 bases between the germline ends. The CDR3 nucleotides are TGTGCCAGCAGCTTAGCTTGGACGGAAAACTATGGCTACACCTTC. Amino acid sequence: CASSLAWTENYGYTF.

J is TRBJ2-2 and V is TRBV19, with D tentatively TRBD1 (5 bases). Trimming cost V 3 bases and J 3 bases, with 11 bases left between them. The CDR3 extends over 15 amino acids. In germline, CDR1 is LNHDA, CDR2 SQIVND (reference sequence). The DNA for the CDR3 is TGTGCCAGTAGTATTCGCAGGGATGACACCGGGGAGCTGTTTTTT. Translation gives CASSIRRDDTGELFF.

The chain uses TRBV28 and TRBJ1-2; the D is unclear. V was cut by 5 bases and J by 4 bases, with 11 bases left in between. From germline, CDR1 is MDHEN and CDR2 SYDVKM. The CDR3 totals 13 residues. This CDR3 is CASSATVFYGYTF. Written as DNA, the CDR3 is TGTGCCAGCAGTGCAACCGTGTTCTATGGCTACACCTTC.

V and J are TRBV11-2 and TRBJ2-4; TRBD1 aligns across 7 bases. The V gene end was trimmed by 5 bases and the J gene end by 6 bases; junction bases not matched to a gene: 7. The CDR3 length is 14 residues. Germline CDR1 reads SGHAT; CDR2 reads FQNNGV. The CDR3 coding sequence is TGTGCCAGCAGCGTTCAAGACAGGGTAAACATTCAGTACTTC. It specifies CASSVQDRVNIQYF.

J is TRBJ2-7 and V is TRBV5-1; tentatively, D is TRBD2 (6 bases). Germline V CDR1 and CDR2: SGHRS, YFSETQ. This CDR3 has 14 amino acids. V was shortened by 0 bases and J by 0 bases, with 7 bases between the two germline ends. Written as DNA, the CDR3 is TGCGCCAGCAGCTTGGGGGGGGACTCCTACGAGCAGTACTTC. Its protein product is CASSLGGDSYEQYF.

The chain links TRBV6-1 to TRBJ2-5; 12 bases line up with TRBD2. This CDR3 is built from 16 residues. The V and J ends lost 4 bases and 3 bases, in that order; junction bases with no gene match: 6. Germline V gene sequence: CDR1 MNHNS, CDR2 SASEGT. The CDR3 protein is CASSGASGGVEETQYF. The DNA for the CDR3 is TGTGCCAGCAGTGGGGCTAGCGGGGGGGTCGAAGAGACCCAGTACTTC.

The CDR3 loop is CASSIHGGANYGYTF. The DNA for the CDR3 is TGTGCCAGCAGTATCCATGGGGGAGCTAACTATGGCTACACCTTC. This rearrangement joins TRBV6-5 to TRBJ1-2, with a weak D call TRBD1 (5 bases). V gave up 5 bases and J gave up 0 bases, with 13 bases separating them. Germline assignment: CDR1 MNHEY and CDR2 SVGAGI. The CDR3 covers 15 residues.

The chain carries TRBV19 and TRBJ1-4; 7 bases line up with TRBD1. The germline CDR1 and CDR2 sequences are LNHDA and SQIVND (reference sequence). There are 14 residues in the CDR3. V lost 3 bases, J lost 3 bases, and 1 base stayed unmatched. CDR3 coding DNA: TGTGCCAGTAGTATGGGGACAGCTAATGAAAAACTGTTTTTT. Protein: CASSMGTANEKLFF.

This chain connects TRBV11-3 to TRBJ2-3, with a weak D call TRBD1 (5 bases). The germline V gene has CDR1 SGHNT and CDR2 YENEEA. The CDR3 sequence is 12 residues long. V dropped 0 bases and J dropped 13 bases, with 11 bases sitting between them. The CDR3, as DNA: TGTGCCAGCAGCTTAGATCTGCAGGGAAAGTATTTT. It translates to CASSLDLQGKYF.

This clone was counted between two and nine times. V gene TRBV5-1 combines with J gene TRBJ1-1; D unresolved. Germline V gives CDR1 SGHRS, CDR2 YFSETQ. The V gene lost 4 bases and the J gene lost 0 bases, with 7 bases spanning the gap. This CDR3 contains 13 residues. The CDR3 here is CASSVSMNTEAFF. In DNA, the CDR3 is TGCGCCAGCAGCGTGTCCATGAACACTGAAGCTTTCTTT. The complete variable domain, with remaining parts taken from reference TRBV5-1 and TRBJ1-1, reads KAGVTQTPRYLIKTRGQQVTLSCSPISGHRSVSWYQQTPGQGLQFLFEYFSETQRNKGNFPGRFSGRQFSNSRSEMNVSTLELGDSALYLCASSVSMNTEAFFGQGTRLTVV.

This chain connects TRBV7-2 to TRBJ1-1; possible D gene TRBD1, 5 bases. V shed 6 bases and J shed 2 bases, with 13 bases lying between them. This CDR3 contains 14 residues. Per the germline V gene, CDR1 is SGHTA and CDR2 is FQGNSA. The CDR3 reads CASRTPQGNTEAFF. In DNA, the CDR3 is TGTGCCAGCAGAACTCCCCAGGGAAACACTGAAGCTTTCTTT.

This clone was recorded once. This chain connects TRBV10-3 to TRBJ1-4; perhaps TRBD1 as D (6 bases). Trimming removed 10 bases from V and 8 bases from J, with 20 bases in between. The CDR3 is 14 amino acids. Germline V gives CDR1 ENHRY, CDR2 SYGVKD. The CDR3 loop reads CATRDIQAGEKLFF. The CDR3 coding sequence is TGTGCCACGCGGGACATTCAAGCAGGCGAAAAACTGTTTTTT.

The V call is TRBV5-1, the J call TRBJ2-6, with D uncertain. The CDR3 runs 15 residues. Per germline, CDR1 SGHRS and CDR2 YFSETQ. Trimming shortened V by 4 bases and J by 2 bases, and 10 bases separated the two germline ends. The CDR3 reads CASSIQSPGANVLTF. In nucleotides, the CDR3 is TGCGCCAGCAGCATACAGAGTCCTGGGGCCAACGTCCTGACTTTC.

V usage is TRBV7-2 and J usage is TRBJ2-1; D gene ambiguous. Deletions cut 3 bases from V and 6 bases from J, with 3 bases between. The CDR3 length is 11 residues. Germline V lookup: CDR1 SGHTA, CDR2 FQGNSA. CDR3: CASSFFNEQFF. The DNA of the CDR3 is TGTGCCAGCAGCTTTTTCAATGAGCAGTTCTTC. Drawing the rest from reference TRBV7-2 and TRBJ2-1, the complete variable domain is GAGVSQSPSNKVTEKGKDVELRCDPISGHTALYWYRQSLGQGLEFLIYFQGNSAPDKSGLPSDRFSAERTGGSVSTLTIQRTQQEDSAVYLCASSFFNEQFFGPGTRLTVL.

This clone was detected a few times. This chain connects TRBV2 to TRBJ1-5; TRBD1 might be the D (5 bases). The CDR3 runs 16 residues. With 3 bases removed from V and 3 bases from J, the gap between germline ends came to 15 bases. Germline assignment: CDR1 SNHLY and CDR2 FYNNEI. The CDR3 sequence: CASSEGGDYINQPQHF. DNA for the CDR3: TGTGCCAGCAGTGAGGGGGGGGACTACATCAATCAGCCCCAGCATTTT.

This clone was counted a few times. In DNA, the CDR3 is TGTGCCAGCAGTTTTGGTGGGGAGATGTCCTACGAGCAGTACTTC. Amino acids: CASSFGGEMSYEQYF. The V gene is TRBV28, the J gene TRBJ2-7, with D possibly being TRBD2 (5 bases). The germline CDR1 and CDR2 sequences are MDHEN and SYDVKM. The CDR3 length is 15 residues. Trimming shortened V by 3 bases and J by 1 base, and 13 bases separated the two germline ends.

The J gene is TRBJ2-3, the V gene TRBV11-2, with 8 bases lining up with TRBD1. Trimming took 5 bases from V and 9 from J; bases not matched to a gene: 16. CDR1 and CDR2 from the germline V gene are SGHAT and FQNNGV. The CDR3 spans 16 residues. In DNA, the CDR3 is TGTGCCAGCAGCAGTCTCAGGGGGCGCAGGGATATGACGCAGTATTTT. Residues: CASSSLRGRRDMTQYF.